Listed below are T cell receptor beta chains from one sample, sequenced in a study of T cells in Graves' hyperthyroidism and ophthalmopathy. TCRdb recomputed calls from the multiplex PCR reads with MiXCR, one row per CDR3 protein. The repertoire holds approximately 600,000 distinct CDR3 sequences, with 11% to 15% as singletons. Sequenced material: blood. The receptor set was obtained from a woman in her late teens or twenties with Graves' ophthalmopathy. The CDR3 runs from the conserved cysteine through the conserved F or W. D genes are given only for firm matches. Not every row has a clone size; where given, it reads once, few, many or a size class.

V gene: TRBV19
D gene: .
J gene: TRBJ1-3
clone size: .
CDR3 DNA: TGTGCCAGTAGTCCCGATCAGTCCGGAGGAAACACCATATATTTT
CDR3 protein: CASSPDQSGGNTIYF

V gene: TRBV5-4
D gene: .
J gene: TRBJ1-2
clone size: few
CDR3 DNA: TGTGCCAGCAGTTACAGGACTAACTATGGCTACACCTTC
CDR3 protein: CASSYRTNYGYTF

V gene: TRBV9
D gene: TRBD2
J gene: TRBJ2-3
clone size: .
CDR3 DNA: TGTGCCAGCAGCGCCCTAGCGGGAGGTAGCGCAGATACGCAGTATTTT
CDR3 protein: CASSALAGGSADTQYF

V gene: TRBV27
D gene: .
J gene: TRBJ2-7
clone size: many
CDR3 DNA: TGTGCCAGCAGTTCTAGGGTAGGGCTCGAGCAGTACTTC
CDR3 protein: CASSSRVGLEQYF

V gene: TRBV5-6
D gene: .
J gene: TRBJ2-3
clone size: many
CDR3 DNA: TGTGCCAGCAGCTTTCAGGCCGGCCACACCCTGCAGTATTTT
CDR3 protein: CASSFQAGHTLQYF

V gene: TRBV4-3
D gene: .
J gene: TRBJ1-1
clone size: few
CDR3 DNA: TGCGCCAGCAAACAAGGCGGGGGAAGGGGAAGCACTGAAGCTTTCTTT
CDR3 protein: CASKQGGGRGSTEAFF

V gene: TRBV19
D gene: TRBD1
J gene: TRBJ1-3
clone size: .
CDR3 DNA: TGTGCCAGTAGTCCCCGGACAGGGAGTGAGACCATATATTTT
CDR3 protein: CASSPRTGSETIYF

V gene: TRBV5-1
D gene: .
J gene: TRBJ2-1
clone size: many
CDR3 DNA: TGCGCCAGCAGCTTGTTAACTGAGGGCTACAATGAGCAGTTCTTC
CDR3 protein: CASSLLTEGYNEQFF

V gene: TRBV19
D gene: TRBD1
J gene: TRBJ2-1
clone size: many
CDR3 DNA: TGTGCCAGTAGTATAGGTTCAGGGGGCTCCTACAATGAGCAGTTCTTC
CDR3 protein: CASSIGSGGSYNEQFF

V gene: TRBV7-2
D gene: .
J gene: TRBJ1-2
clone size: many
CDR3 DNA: TGTGCCAGCAGGGACCAGGGTGGGAACTATGGCTACACCTTC
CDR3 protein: CASRDQGGNYGYTF